The entry below describes one T cell receptor beta chain. Its antigen target is currently unknown. Base qualities are missing; no much larger clone stands one base away. There are 13 amino acids in the CDR3, from cysteine to phenylalanine inclusive. Just CDR3 DNA is preserved here, 39 bases in frame from base 1. The V and J ends are trimmed by 4 bases and 1 base, leaving 8 bases between them. Reading the germline V gene gives CDR1 SGHRS and CDR2 YFSETQ. The data stem from a study of blood T cell repertoires in COVID-19 (TCRdb year 2020). About the full investigation: The collaborator samples originated in the United States, Italy and Spain and spanned the acute and convalescent phases of COVID-19. Where available, HLA class I and class II types were taken from metadata supplied by the sample provider and were not determined by assay-based typing. Samples came from the ongoing ImmuneRACE study (first 160 participants) plus 1,254 subjects from 6 global collaborators. The repertoires were released in a freely available public database meant as a resource for research on the immune response to SARS-CoV-2. The material from the prospective study consisted of cDNA or gDNA derived from T cells, B-cell-depleted T cells, or PBMCs. A de-identified subject ID, COVID-19 status, age in years and sex were almost always included in the sample metadata. The dataset comprised deeply sampled blood TCRbeta repertoires from subjects exposed to, actively infected with, or recovered from COVID-19. Points the paper makes about the study in general: How much clinical and demographic metadata was included differed by source and by participant, and the metadata was provided uncurated.

TCRbeta CDR3 regions were amplified from genomic DNA using the immunoSEQ Assay, a bias-controlled multiplex PCR. In the authors' own workflow: Within the assay, amplification of reference gene primers was used to estimate how many nucleated cells each sample contained. To quantify the absolute abundance of each unique TCRbeta CDR3 rearrangement, sequence reads were collapsed and filtered. For each sample, productive Simpson clonality was calculated as the square root of Simpson's diversity index across productive rearrangements. Not all clones reach the TCRdb copy of this immuneACCESS table, which keeps in-frame sequences only. Checked studies attribute under half of the gap to unresolved V genes and leave the rest unexplained. The V and J calls and clone size were taken over from that table, and D and trimming were inferred from the DNA. The sample has 90,000 or so clones on record, around 85% of them singletons. Jointly, the top ten make up approximately 25% of the sample.

Collaborating institutions collected whole blood in K2EDTA tubes following their own protocols. For TCRbeta analysis, collaborators shipped samples in one of three forms: frozen whole blood, isolated PBMCs, or DNA extracted from either of those sample types. Sequencing was performed on peripheral blood. The chain is assembled from TRBV5-1 and TRBJ1-1; no confident D gene assignment can be made. The receptor's source is a man older than 75 with active or convalescent COVID-19. The CDR3 sequence is CASSPQQNTEAFF. The nucleotide sequence is TGCGCCAGCAGCCCCCAACAGAACACTGAAGCTTTCTTT.